Listed below are T cell receptor beta chains from one sample, sequenced in a study of OX40 agonist ivuxolimab in advanced cancers. Only in-frame clones appear in the TCRdb table, and some are missing; sequencing was by immunoSEQ multiplex PCR. This table holds tens of thousands of clones, 85% to 90% found once. Sequences were derived from CD4+ or CD8+ T cells sorted from blood, sampled in a trial of the OX40 agonist ivuxolimab. These receptors all come from an adult with an advanced solid tumor such as melanoma, head and neck, liver or kidney cancer. Each CDR3 is given with its conserved first and last residue. The D gene is left open where the match is weak. Not all rows give a size; the values are once, few, many and, for expanded clones, a class.

>TRBJ2-3|-|-|TRBV7-3
CASSLLAPDTQYF
TGTGCCAGCAGCTTACTAGCCCCAGATACGCAGTATTTT
>TRBJ2-3|-|-|TRBV7-3
CASSLQGIETDTQYF
TGTGCCAGCAGCTTACAGGGGATTGAAACAGATACGCAGTATTTT
>TRBJ2-7|-|-|TRBV18
CASSPGVYEQYF
TGTGCCAGCTCACCCGGGGTATACGAGCAGTACTTC
>TRBJ1-2|-|-|TRBV11-1
CASSPQDTLYGYTF
TGTGCCAGCAGCCCCCAGGACACGCTCTATGGCTACACCTTC
>TRBJ2-7|-|TRBD1|TRBV7-7
CASSPQTGNHEQYF
TGTGCCAGCAGCCCCCAGACAGGGAACCACGAGCAGTACTTC
>TRBJ1-6|-|-|TRBV7-2
CASSLSQGTPLHF
TGTGCCAGCAGTCTTTCCCAGGGGACACCCCTCCACTTT
>TRBJ1-1|-|-|TRBV7-8
CASSLVEEAFF
TGTGCCAGCAGCTTAGTGGAAGAAGCTTTCTTT
>TRBJ1-5|-|TRBD1|TRBV28
CASRQRQGRGNQPQHF
TGTGCCAGCAGACAGAGACAGGGTCGGGGCAATCAGCCCCAGCATTTT
>TRBJ1-1|-|-|TRBV28
CASSQYGTAATEAFF
TGTGCCAGCAGTCAATACGGGACGGCTGCCACTGAAGCTTTCTTT
>TRBJ2-2|-|TRBD1|TRBV7-6
CASSARTGRAGELFF
TGTGCCAGCAGCGCCAGGACAGGGCGCGCCGGGGAGCTGTTTTTT
>TRBJ2-1|-|TRBD2|TRBV6-1
CASSAWRSSGDEQFF
TGTGCCAGCAGTGCTTGGCGGTCTAGCGGGGATGAGCAGTTCTTC
>TRBJ2-3|-|-|TRBV7-9
CASSESLTDTQYF
TGTGCCAGCAGCGAAAGCCTTACAGATACGCAGTATTTT
>TRBJ2-7|-|TRBD2|TRBV4-1
CASSQGLAGGIYEQYF
TGCGCCAGCAGCCAAGGACTAGCGGGGGGGATCTACGAGCAGTACTTC
>TRBJ2-6|-|-|TRBV6-1
CASRYHTSGANVLTF
TGTGCCAGCAGGTACCACACCTCTGGGGCCAACGTCCTGACTTTC
>TRBJ1-4|-|-|TRBV5-6
CASSLGGANEKLFF
TGTGCCAGCAGCTTGGGTGGGGCTAATGAAAAACTGTTTTTT
>TRBJ1-3|-|-|TRBV2
CASSADRTGNTIYF
TGTGCCAGCAGCGCGGACAGAACTGGAAACACCATATATTTT
>TRBJ2-7|once|TRBD1|TRBV7-9
CASSFSGTEPYEQYF
TGTGCCAGCAGCTTTTCCGGGACAGAGCCCTACGAGCAGTACTTC
>TRBJ2-4|once|TRBD1|TRBV15
CATSGSLGDRDIQYF
TGTGCCACCAGCGGTAGCTTGGGAGACAGGGACATTCAGTACTTC
>TRBJ1-2|few|-|TRBV21-1
CASSCSPF
TGTGCCAGCAGCTGTTCGCCTTTC
>TRBJ1-2|few|TRBD1|TRBV18
CASGQGIPYGYTF
TGTGCCAGCGGACAGGGAATTCCCTATGGCTACACCTTC
>TRBJ1-2|-|TRBD1|TRBV27
CASSGYGQGGGGYTF
TGTGCCAGCAGTGGATACGGACAGGGGGGTGGAGGCTACACCTTC
>TRBJ2-7|-|-|TRBV5-5
CASSLGVRGFSYEQYF
TGTGCCAGCAGCTTGGGGGTGAGAGGGTTCTCCTACGAGCAGTACTTC
>TRBJ2-5|-|TRBD2|TRBV9
CASSVDAREGETQYF
TGTGCCAGCAGCGTAGACGCCAGGGAGGGGGAGACCCAGTACTTC
>TRBJ2-7|-|-|TRBV5-4
CASSLQQGPAQYF
TGTGCCAGCAGCTTACAACAGGGCCCGGCCCAGTACTTC
>TRBJ2-6|-|-|TRBV5-1
CASSLMGAGANVLTF
TGCGCCAGCAGCTTGATGGGGGCTGGGGCCAACGTCCTGACTTTC
>TRBJ1-2|once|-|TRBV15
CATSRDIGATDNYGYTF
TGTGCCACCAGCAGAGATATAGGTGCGACGGATAACTATGGCTACACCTTC
>TRBJ1-2|-|TRBD1|TRBV15
CATSRERQGYGYTF
TGTGCCACCAGCAGAGAGCGACAGGGTTATGGCTACACCTTC
>TRBJ2-7|-|TRBD2|TRBV7-2
CASSLGLAAIYEQYF
TGTGCCAGCAGCTTAGGACTAGCGGCGATCTACGAGCAGTACTTC
>TRBJ2-1|few|-|TRBV6-1
CASSERKQFF
TGTGCCAGCAGTGAACGGAAACAGTTCTTC
>TRBJ2-7|-|-|TRBV2
CASSVEGRREQYF
TGTGCCAGCTCCGTGGAGGGCCGGCGCGAGCAGTACTTC
>TRBJ2-1|once|TRBD2|TRBV28
CASSLVGLAGKYNEQFF
TGTGCCAGCAGTTTAGTCGGACTAGCGGGGAAGTACAATGAGCAGTTCTTC
>TRBJ2-2|-|TRBD2|TRBV18
CASSPRAGGTGELFF
TGTGCCAGCTCACCCAGGGCGGGAGGAACCGGGGAGCTGTTTTTT
>TRBJ2-1|-|-|TRBV29-1
CGSRTGGEQFF
TGCGGCTCGAGAACCGGAGGTGAGCAGTTCTTC
>TRBJ1-1|-|-|TRBV4-2
CASSQGAHTEAFF
TGTGCCAGCAGCCAGGGGGCCCACACTGAAGCTTTCTTT
>TRBJ2-2|-|-|TRBV7-3
CASSLLSTGELFF
TGTGCCAGCAGCTTACTAAGTACCGGGGAGCTGTTTTTT
>TRBJ2-1|-|TRBD2|TRBV4-3
CASSRLAGGLWGNEQFF
TGCGCCAGCAGCCGACTAGCGGGAGGGCTGTGGGGCAATGAGCAGTTCTTC
>TRBJ2-1|-|-|TRBV7-3
CASSLRGASTYNEQFF
TGTGCCAGCAGCTTAAGGGGGGCCTCAACCTACAATGAGCAGTTCTTC
>TRBJ2-7|-|TRBD2|TRBV7-6
CASSRTSGIYEQYF
TGTGCCAGCAGCCGGACTAGCGGGATCTACGAGCAGTACTTC
>TRBJ1-1|-|TRBD1|TRBV28
CASSRTDRAAEAFF
TGTGCCAGCAGCCGTACCGACAGGGCGGCTGAAGCTTTCTTT
>TRBJ2-5|-|TRBD1|TRBV7-3
CASSLGGEETQYF
TGTGCCAGCAGTCTAGGGGGCGAAGAGACCCAGTACTTC
>TRBJ1-2|-|-|TRBV7-9
CASSLAGQYGYTF
TGTGCCAGCAGCTTAGCAGGACAATATGGCTACACCTTC
>TRBJ2-7|once|TRBD1|TRBV27
CASSLRGQGVKAYEQYF
TGTGCCAGCAGTTTAAGGGGACAGGGGGTTAAGGCCTACGAGCAGTACTTC
>TRBJ1-2|-|-|TRBV25-1
CASSEAGVDYGYTF
TGTGCCAGCAGTGAAGCAGGGGTCGACTATGGCTACACCTTC